This T cell receptor (beta chain) emerged from a study of radiotherapy plus CTLA-4 blockade in lung cancer. The study, taken as a whole, reports: Reportedly, early blood T cell clone dynamics best predicted response, with interferon-beta.

To note about this clone: Its matching antigen is unknown.

Assay: immunoSEQ multiplex PCR; the TCRdb copy retains only in-frame clones and omits some. The repertoire holds approximately 89,000 clones, with about four fifths as singletons. This CDR3 region has 15 residues. The V end was cut by 5 bases, the J end by 1 base, with 15 bases between. Germline V CDR1 and CDR2: SGHRS, YFSETQ. This clonotype was sampled from a human donor with non-small cell lung cancer that progressed on radiotherapy plus ipilimumab. V is TRBV5-1 and J is TRBJ1-1; weak D call: TRBD1 (5 bases). The sample in question was peripheral blood, obtained from a patient treated with radiotherapy plus ipilimumab. CDR3 sequence reads: CASSWVPGTNTEAFF. Here the CDR3 DNA reads TGCGCCAGCAGTTGGGTCCCAGGGACGAACACTGAAGCTTTCTTT. Filled out from reference TRBV5-1 and TRBJ1-1, the complete variable domain reads KAGVTQTPRYLIKTRGQQVTLSCSPISGHRSVSWYQQTPGQGLQFLFEYFSETQRNKGNFPGRFSGRQFSNSRSEMNVSTLELGDSALYLCASSWVPGTNTEAFFGQGTRLTVV.